This T cell receptor (beta chain) was captured in a study of human T cells and chemical hapten exposure. Trimming took 4 bases from V and 6 from J; bases not matched to a gene: 9. The CDR3 has 14 residues. Germline values: CDR1 LGHDT, CDR2 YNNKEL (reference sequence). The time point is: patch test 3, about 24 weeks after DPC sensitization. The treatment denotes: therapeutic diphenylcyclopropenone sensitization with weekly scalp DPC. A single record per CDR3 protein comes from TCRdb applying MiXCR to the RACE reads. The sample holds some 79,000 distinct CDR3 sequences, 11% seen once. The starting material was whole blood, obtained in connection with sensitization to the hapten diphenylcyclopropenone (DPC). The chain uses TRBV3-1 and TRBJ2-7; 7 nucleotides match TRBD1. The source of this sequence is a woman in her fifties or sixties with alopecia areata. Some clones in this sample may be carry-over from other donors' samples. This CDR3 reads CASSPRTGRGEQYF. CDR3 DNA: TGTGCCAGCAGCCCGCGGACAGGCAGGGGCGAGCAGTACTTC.